Shown below are 31 T cell receptor beta chains from a single sample sequenced in a study of shared T cell receptors in the human thymus. Profiled with immunoSEQ multiplex PCR; TCRdb holds only in-frame clones, not every one. This sample has about 660,000 clones, with about 90% found just once. The sample was also linked to a second study, of human thymus T cells.

Sequences were obtained from thymocytes. The receptors stem from a boy younger than two with a congenital heart defect.

V gene TRBV7-6 combines with J gene TRBJ2-2; the match to TRBD2 covers 8 bases. The CDR3 sequence is 19 residues long. Germline V lookup: CDR1 SGHVS, CDR2 FNYEAQ. V shed 3 bases, J shed 5 bases, and the junction held 17 bases outside the gene matches. The chain's CDR3 is CASSLIGGLVYSGTGELFF. The CDR3 coding sequence is TGTGCCAGCAGCTTGATCGGGGGACTAGTTTATTCGGGGACCGGGGAGCTGTTTTTT.

The genes are TRBV6-4 and TRBJ2-1; 8 positions agree with TRBD2. The V gene end was trimmed by 4 bases and the J gene end by 9 bases; junction bases not matched to a gene: 5. CDR3 length: 13 amino acids. Germline CDR1 and CDR2: MRHNA and SNTAGT. The CDR3 nucleotides are TGTGCCAGCAGTGCGGGACTAGTAGGTGAGCAGTTCTTC. Protein product: CASSAGLVGEQFF.

The chain uses TRBV10-2 and TRBJ2-7; possible D gene TRBD1, 6 bases. Looked up from germline, CDR1 is WSHSY and CDR2 is SAAADI. Trimming stripped 6 bases from V and 0 bases from J, with 15 bases between. CDR3 length equals 15 residues. Here the CDR3 DNA reads TGCGCCAGCAGCAGGGGCGGAGACAACTCCTACGAGCAGTACTTC. Protein sequence: CASSRGGDNSYEQYF.

V is TRBV27 and J is TRBJ2-5; D not certain. The V end lost 8 bases, the J end lost 3 bases, and 16 bases lay between the germline ends. The CDR3 spans 14 residues. CDR1 and CDR2 from the germline V gene are MNHEY and SMNVEV (reference sequence). The DNA for the CDR3 is TGTGCCAGCCTCTATGCGCAGGTAAAAGAGACCCAGTACTTC. Its protein is CASLYAQVKETQYF.

The V gene is TRBV7-2, the J gene TRBJ2-7; 9 nucleotides align to TRBD2. The germline CDR1 and CDR2 sequences are SGHTA and FQGNSA. V trimming: 4 bases; J trimming: 2 bases; junction bases outside the gene matches: 12. The CDR3 totals 17 residues. The CDR3 bases are TGTGCCAGCAGCTCCCCCCAGGTCGGACTAGCGACCTACGAGCAGTACTTC. It yields the protein CASSSPQVGLATYEQYF.

The chain carries TRBV10-3 and TRBJ2-5, with D unclear. The germline gives CDR1 ENHRY, CDR2 SYGVKD. The ends were cut back, 0 bases at V and 5 bases at J, with 7 bases in the middle. This CDR3 region has 13 residues. CDR3 bases: TGTGCCATCAGTGAGTCGGTCGGGGAGACCCAGTACTTC. Translating it yields CAISESVGETQYF.

V usage is TRBV19 and J usage is TRBJ1-1; 8 nucleotides align to TRBD1. The CDR3 has 17 amino acids. With V trimmed by 7 bases and J by 5 bases, 18 bases remained unmatched. CDR1 is LNHDA and CDR2 is SQIVND in the germline V gene (reference sequence). CDR3 bases: TGTGCCAGTAAACGTCAACGGACAGGGTATGGGAGTACTGAAGCTTTCTTT. The encoded protein is CASKRQRTGYGSTEAFF.

The DNA for the CDR3 is TGTGCCAGCAGCTTACAAGGGGCTCACACAGATACGCAGTATTTT. Protein sequence: CASSLQGAHTDTQYF. The chain joins TRBV7-3 to TRBJ2-3; the D gene is possibly TRBD1 (5 bases). Between the trimmed V and J ends, which lost 2 bases and 2 bases, there was a span of 11 bases. Germline V gene lookup returns CDR1 SGHTA and CDR2 FQGTGA. The CDR3 sequence is 15 residues long.

This sequence joins TRBV6-5 and TRBJ2-7, with D possibly TRBD2 on 7 matching bases. CDR3 length: 13 residues. The germline gives CDR1 MNHEY, CDR2 SVGAGI. CDR3: CALGGGPVYEQYF. CDR3 bases: TGTGCGCTAGGGGGAGGGCCGGTCTACGAGCAGTACTTC.

This chain connects TRBV4-3 to TRBJ1-6; D call uncertain. The CDR3 is made up of 12 amino acids. Trimming shortened V by 2 bases and J by 7 bases, and 3 bases separated the two germline ends. Germline lookup yields CDR1 LGHNA and CDR2 YSLEER. The CDR3 region has the DNA TGCGCCAGCAGCCAACCGAATTCACCCCTCCACTTT. Its translation is CASSQPNSPLHF.

The genes are TRBV2 and TRBJ1-2, with 9 bases that match TRBD1. Germline V gene data show CDR1 as SNHLY and CDR2 as FYNNEI. The CDR3 spans 13 residues. The V gene end was trimmed by 8 bases and the J gene end by 4 bases; junction bases not matched to a gene: 5. The CDR3 DNA is TGTGCCAGCCCCGGGGACAGGGCCTATGGCTACACCTTC. Translation gives CASPGDRAYGYTF.

The chain's CDR3 is CASSDDKIYGYTF. CDR3 bases: TGTGCCAGCAGTGATGACAAGATATATGGCTACACCTTC. V and J are TRBV28 and TRBJ1-2, with D unclear. The CDR3 is 13 amino acids. Germline V gene sequence: CDR1 MDHEN, CDR2 SYDVKM. V shed 5 bases and J shed 5 bases, with 12 bases lying between them.

The V gene is TRBV11-3, the J gene TRBJ2-2; 9 bases are shared with TRBD1. V was pared by 5 bases and J by 3 bases, with 10 bases of the junction left unmatched. CDR3 length: 17 amino acids. The V gene's germline CDR1 is SGHNT and CDR2 YENEEA. The CDR3 sequence: CASSLGTGGIDTGELFF. The CDR3 bases are TGTGCCAGCAGCCTAGGCACAGGGGGCATCGACACCGGGGAGCTGTTTTTT.

CDR3 in DNA: TGCGCCAGCAGCCAAGCCCAGGGTTTTGCAGATACGCAGTATTTT. This encodes CASSQAQGFADTQYF. The chain links TRBV4-1 to TRBJ2-3, with D tentatively TRBD1 (5 bases). V lost 1 base and J lost 4, with 12 bases in between. The V gene's germline CDR1 is MGHRA and CDR2 YSYEKL. The CDR3 loop spans 15 amino acids.

V usage is TRBV2 and J usage is TRBJ1-2, with 8 bases identical to TRBD1. J gave up 7 bases and V 1 base, and 5 bases lay outside the gene matches. Germline V gives CDR1 SNHLY, CDR2 FYNNEI. CDR3 size: 14 residues. The DNA of the CDR3 is TGTGCCAGCAGTGAAGGGCAGGGGGCGGGTGGCTACACCTTC. It specifies CASSEGQGAGGYTF.

The chain uses TRBV7-2 and TRBJ2-1, with a weak D call TRBD2 (5 bases). Trimming cost V 8 bases and J 6 bases, with 17 bases left between them. Germline CDR1 reads SGHTA; CDR2 reads FQGNSA. This CDR3 spans 14 amino acids. The CDR3 DNA is TGTGCCAGCTGCTCCCCCGGGGTACCCAATGAGCAGTTCTTC. This sequence encodes CASCSPGVPNEQFF.

The V call is TRBV6-5, the J call TRBJ2-7, with 8 bases lining up with TRBD1. Trimming removed 7 bases from V and 3 bases from J; junction bases left unmatched: 11. The CDR3 loop spans 15 amino acids. The germline V gene encodes CDR1 MNHEY and CDR2 SVGAGI. The CDR3 DNA reads TGTGCCAGCAATCCCAACCCCGGGACAGGCTACGAGCAGTACTTC. It codes for CASNPNPGTGYEQYF.

The rearrangement uses TRBV19 and TRBJ2-1; 14 bases are a match to TRBD2. This CDR3 contains 19 residues. The germline V gene has CDR1 LNHDA and CDR2 SQIVND (reference sequence). V trimming: 6 bases; J trimming: 5 bases; junction bases outside the gene matches: 15. CDR3 DNA sequence: TGTGCCAGTAGGATGCCCGAGGGGACTAGCGGGAGATCGGACAATGAGCAGTTCTTC. Its translation is CASRMPEGTSGRSDNEQFF.

The chain employs TRBV5-3 and TRBJ2-3; weak D call: TRBD1 (6 bases). TRBV5-3 is placed among ORFs of uncertain function. The V and J ends lost 0 bases and 2 bases respectively, with 22 bases between them. The CDR3 extends over 19 amino acids. The chain's CDR3 is CARSLGRGKVRWNTDTQYF. CDR3 DNA: TGTGCCAGAAGCTTGGGTAGGGGGAAAGTTAGGTGGAACACAGATACGCAGTATTTT.

A single count supports this clone. V is TRBV7-9 and J is TRBJ2-3; tentative D call: TRBD2 (6 bases). Germline V CDR1 and CDR2: SEHNR, FQNEAQ (reference sequence). The CDR3 runs 17 residues. The V end was cut by 7 bases, the J end by 1 base, with 21 bases between. The CDR3 loop reads CASKEGGTPSGTDTQYF. CDR3 coding DNA: TGTGCCAGCAAAGAGGGCGGGACTCCCTCGGGCACAGATACGCAGTATTTT.

This clone showed up just a few times. The V gene is TRBV6-5, the J gene TRBJ2-1; D gene uncertain. Looked up from germline, CDR1 is MNHEY and CDR2 is SVGAGI. V was pared by 5 bases and J by 1 base, with 12 bases between. The CDR3 is 15 amino acids. The CDR3 loop is CASSGKRGSYNEQFF. In DNA, the CDR3 is TGTGCCAGCAGTGGCAAGCGCGGTTCCTACAATGAGCAGTTCTTC.

This chain uses TRBV28 with TRBJ2-7, with D possibly TRBD2 on 5 matching bases. Trimming removed 3 bases from V and 1 base from J, with 13 bases in between. The germline CDR1 and CDR2 sequences are MDHEN and SYDVKM. The CDR3 totals 15 residues. Here the CDR3 DNA reads TGTGCCAGCAGTTTTCGGAACGGGGAGTCCTACGAGCAGTACTTC. Translation: CASSFRNGESYEQYF.

The CDR3, as DNA: TGTGCCAGCAGCGTAGGGGACAGGGCTAGCCTCAGAGCTTTCTTT. As protein: CASSVGDRASLRAFF. The gene calls are TRBV9 and TRBJ1-1; 9 bases match TRBD1. The germline gives CDR1 SGDLS, CDR2 YYNGEE. The CDR3 consists of 15 residues. V dropped 0 bases and J dropped 10; count of bases not matched to a gene: 10. Full variable domain (remainder filled in from reference TRBV9 and TRBJ1-1): DSGVTQTPKHLITATGQRVTLRCSPRSGDLSVYWYQQSLDQGLQFLIQYYNGEERAKGNILERFSAQQFPDLHSELNLSSLELGDSALYFCASSVGDRASLRAFFGQGTRLTVV.

Here the CDR3 reads CSVGGWWTGGQETQYF. The DNA of the CDR3 is TGCAGCGTTGGTGGTTGGTGGACAGGGGGTCAAGAGACCCAGTACTTC. The gene calls are TRBV29-1 and TRBJ2-5, with TRBD1 matching 10 bases. The V and J ends lost 4 bases and 2 bases, in that order; junction bases with no gene match: 10. There are 16 residues in the CDR3. Germline CDR1 reads SQVTM; CDR2 reads ANQGSEA.

CDR3 in DNA: TGTGCCTGGAGTCGTTGGGGGGCTAACTATGGCTACACCTTC. Protein: CAWSRWGANYGYTF. The V and J genes are TRBV30 and TRBJ1-2, with D possibly TRBD1 on 5 matching bases. CDR3 length: 14 amino acids. Trimming left V 2 bases short and J 0 bases short, with 10 bases between. Germline CDR1 is GTSNPN and CDR2 is SVGIG (reference sequence).

The table lists this clone with a count of one. This chain links TRBV2 with TRBJ2-1; 10 bases are shared with TRBD1. V shed 1 base and J 9 bases; nucleotides not matched to a gene: 21. The CDR3 contains 20 residues. Germline V gene data show CDR1 as SNHLY and CDR2 as FYNNEI. The CDR3 loop reads CASSEEVVTGGSSGESEQFF. CDR3 bases: TGTGCCAGCAGTGAAGAGGTCGTGACAGGGGGCTCGAGCGGGGAGAGTGAGCAGTTCTTC.

This chain connects TRBV5-1 to TRBJ1-4, with D possibly matching TRBD1 (5 bases). The CDR3 is 15 residues long. Trimming shortened V by 0 bases and J by 6 bases, and 12 bases separated the two germline ends. Per the germline V gene, CDR1 is SGHRS and CDR2 is YFSETQ. The CDR3 reads CASSLGGPGDEKLFF. The CDR3 nucleotides read TGCGCCAGCAGCTTGGGGGGCCCCGGAGATGAAAAACTGTTTTTT.

The chain joins TRBV4-3 to TRBJ2-2; a possible D gene is TRBD1 (6 bases). V was clipped by 1 base and J by 3 bases, with 12 bases between them. CDR1 and CDR2 from the germline V gene are LGHNA and YSLEER. This CDR3 spans 16 amino acids. CDR3 amino acids: CASSQGGGSDTGELFF. The DNA for the CDR3 is TGCGCCAGCAGCCAAGGAGGGGGATCGGACACCGGGGAGCTGTTTTTT.

The V call is TRBV4-1, the J call TRBJ2-2; TRBD1 aligns across 7 bases. The CDR3 has 18 residues. Looked up from germline, CDR1 is MGHRA and CDR2 is YSYEKL. J lost 6 bases, V lost 2 bases, and 15 bases had no gene match. In DNA, the CDR3 is TGCGCCAGCAGCCAACCCGGACAGGCCTTGTCGGTCGCCGGGGAGCTGTTTTTT. This gives the protein CASSQPGQALSVAGELFF.

The V and J genes are TRBV5-1 and TRBJ2-2; 9 bases map to TRBD2. The CDR3 is made up of 16 amino acids. Germline CDR1 is SGHRS and CDR2 is YFSETQ. V shed 2 bases, J shed 6 bases, and the junction held 8 bases outside the gene matches. As DNA, the CDR3 is TGCGCCAGCAGCTTCCCCCATAGCGGGAGAGCCGGGGAGCTGTTTTTT. As protein: CASSFPHSGRAGELFF.

The rearrangement links TRBV4-2 to TRBJ2-3; 7 positions agree with TRBD2. V shed 4 bases and J 4 bases; nucleotides not matched to a gene: 29. Germline loops: CDR1 LGHNA, CDR2 YNFKEQ. The CDR3 spans 22 residues. The DNA for the CDR3 is TGTGCCAGCAGCCCAAATCCTCGGCCCACATCTCGCGGGAGTGAGGGACCAGATACGCAGTATTTT. It encodes CASSPNPRPTSRGSEGPDTQYF.